A single sample gave rise to the 24 T cell receptor beta chains below, sequenced in a study of beta chain features in type 1 diabetes. Regarding the study as a whole: Significant though moderate, a shortening of TCRB CDR3s appeared in all four CD4+ subsets of Type 1 diabetes patients.

Antigen specificity for these receptors is unknown. Reverse transcribing all isolated RNA meant expressed TCRB transcripts were sequenced. The protocol was immunoSEQ multiplex PCR, while the TCRdb copy is restricted to in-frame clones and leaves out a portion. The table has 160,000 or so clones, around 8% seen once. What was sequenced was central memory CD4+ T cells from blood. The receptors here all came from a young woman with type 1 diabetes.

CDR3 loop: CASSLSGRPSGANVLTF. CDR3 nucleotides: TGCGCCAGCAGCTTGAGCGGGAGGCCATCTGGGGCCAACGTCCTGACTTTC. The chain couples TRBV5-1 to TRBJ2-6; 9 bases align to TRBD2. The ends lost 1 base at V and 1 base at J; junction bases unmatched: 3. CDR1 is SGHRS, CDR2 YFSETQ, per germline. This CDR3 is built from 17 residues.

There are a few counts of this clone. The rearrangement uses TRBV11-2 and TRBJ1-4, with 8 bases lining up with TRBD1. Germline lookup yields CDR1 SGHAT and CDR2 FQNNGV. The CDR3 contains 13 residues. J lost 8 bases, V lost 4 bases, and 3 bases had no gene match. The CDR3 DNA reads TGTGCCAGCAGCTCAGGACAGGGAGAAAAACTGTTTTTT. Amino acids: CASSSGQGEKLFF.

The chain joins TRBV7-2 to TRBJ1-4; the D gene is possibly TRBD1 (5 bases). Germline values: CDR1 SGHTA, CDR2 FQGNSA. This CDR3 has 16 residues. Trimming took off 3 bases at V and 4 bases at J, with 15 bases between the two ends. The CDR3 reads CASSLGLGRGNEKLFF. Here the CDR3 DNA reads TGTGCCAGCAGCTTGGGACTGGGGCGGGGTAATGAAAAACTGTTTTTT.

V usage is TRBV5-1 and J usage is TRBJ1-4; D gene unclear. The CDR3 has 14 amino acids. Deletions cut 2 bases from V and 8 bases from J, with 13 bases between. CDR1 is SGHRS, CDR2 YFSETQ, per germline. The CDR3: CASSFGGQGEKLFF. DNA of the CDR3: TGCGCCAGCAGCTTTGGAGGGCAAGGGGAAAAACTGTTTTTT.

The V call is TRBV29-1, the J call TRBJ1-5, with no clear D. Trimming removed 4 bases at V and 1 base at J, with 8 bases between. CDR3 length: 13 residues. Germline V gene sequence: CDR1 SQVTM, CDR2 ANQGSEA. The DNA of the CDR3 is TGCAGCGTTGCATGGGAGAGCAATCAGCCCCAGCATTTT. This sequence encodes CSVAWESNQPQHF.

The V and J genes are TRBV28 and TRBJ1-5; no firm D call. CDR1 is MDHEN, CDR2 SYDVKM, per germline. V lost 2 bases and J lost 0, with 8 bases in between. The CDR3 loop spans 15 amino acids. CDR3 bases: TGTGCCAGCAGTTTAGTGGCAGATAGCAATCAGCCCCAGCATTTT. It is translated as CASSLVADSNQPQHF.

V gene TRBV5-1 combines with J gene TRBJ1-2; D is undetermined. The CDR3 length is 14 residues. CDR1 and CDR2 (germline): SGHRS, YFSETQ. Trimming cost V 1 base and J 3 bases, with 10 bases left between them. CDR3 nucleotides: TGCGCCAGCAGCTTGATGCCCGGGGACTATGGCTACACCTTC. Translating gives CASSLMPGDYGYTF.

V gene TRBV11-1 combines with J gene TRBJ1-2, with D perhaps TRBD1 (6 bases). This CDR3 has 14 residues. V lost 5 bases and J lost 6, with 16 bases in between. Germline CDR1 and CDR2: SGHAT and FQDESV (reference sequence). CDR3 sequence reads: CASSGDKFTDGYTF. The CDR3 bases are TGTGCCAGCAGCGGGGACAAGTTCACCGATGGCTACACCTTC.

The chain employs TRBV5-6 and TRBJ2-1; 9 positions agree with TRBD1. V shed 0 bases, J shed 8 bases, and the junction held 9 bases outside the gene matches. CDR3 length equals 16 residues. The germline gives CDR1 SGHDT, CDR2 YYEEEE. This CDR3 is CASSLESGTGFDEQFF. The CDR3 region has the DNA TGTGCCAGCAGCTTGGAATCGGGGACAGGGTTCGATGAGCAGTTCTTC.

A few counts support this clone. The chain has TRBV5-1 and TRBJ2-2; D uncertain. Germline V lookup: CDR1 SGHRS, CDR2 YFSETQ. Trimming cost V 0 bases and J 2 bases, with 8 bases left between them. CDR3 length: 15 residues. The CDR3, as DNA: TGCGCCAGCAGCTTGGTTTCATCAAACACCGGGGAGCTGTTTTTT. As protein: CASSLVSSNTGELFF.

This clone was seen a handful of times. The J gene is TRBJ2-1, the V gene TRBV5-4; 7 bases align to TRBD1. V lost 3 bases to trimming and J lost 7 bases; unmatched junction nucleotides: 13. This CDR3 comprises 16 residues. From germline, CDR1 is SGHNT and CDR2 YYREEE (reference sequence). The CDR3 region is CASSSRRQGRTNEQFF. The CDR3 nucleotides are TGTGCCAGCAGCTCCAGACGACAGGGTCGCACGAATGAGCAGTTCTTC.

The chain is built from TRBV6-6 and TRBJ1-2; 7 nucleotides match TRBD1. The CDR3 extends over 14 amino acids. After removal of 6 bases from V and 5 bases from J, the junction contained 9 bases not matched to a gene. Germline CDR1 is MNHNY and CDR2 is SVGAGI (reference sequence). The CDR3 here is CASRTLGDSYGYTF. The CDR3 bases are TGTGCCAGCAGAACCTTAGGGGACAGTTATGGCTACACCTTC.

This clone was seen only a few times. This sequence joins TRBV9 and TRBJ1-6; 7 nucleotides line up with TRBD1. The V and J ends lost 6 bases and 11 bases, in that order; junction bases with no gene match: 8. CDR1 is SGDLS and CDR2 is YYNGEE in the germline V gene. The CDR3 length is 13 residues. CDR3: CASNRQGSAPLHF. The CDR3 DNA sequence: TGTGCCAGCAACCGACAGGGCTCGGCACCCCTCCACTTT.

This clone has just a few counts. This chain uses TRBV7-2 with TRBJ2-3; D is ambiguous. V lost 4 bases and J lost 2, with 4 bases in between. The CDR3 is 12 amino acids. CDR1 and CDR2 from the germline V gene are SGHTA and FQGNSA. CDR3 sequence reads: CASSSYTDTQYF. The CDR3, as DNA: TGTGCCAGCAGCTCCTACACAGATACGCAGTATTTT. The variable domain in full, with the rest retrieved from reference TRBV7-2 and TRBJ2-3, is GAGVSQSPSNKVTEKGKDVELRCDPISGHTALYWYRQSLGQGLEFLIYFQGNSAPDKSGLPSDRFSAERTGGSVSTLTIQRTQQEDSAVYLCASSSYTDTQYFGPGTRLTVL.

This clone occurred a few times. The chain links TRBV20-1 to TRBJ1-2; 9 positions agree with TRBD1. The CDR3 length is 10 residues. The V gene's germline CDR1 is DFQATT and CDR2 SNEGSKA (reference sequence). Trimming at V came to 6 bases and at J to 10 bases, leaving 3 bases not matched to a gene. The CDR3 loop reads CSAGDRDYTF. Here the CDR3 DNA reads TGCAGTGCAGGGGACAGGGACTACACCTTC.

The gene calls are TRBV5-4 and TRBJ1-5, with D hard to call. V lost 2 bases and J lost 8, with 11 bases in between. The germline gives CDR1 SGHNT, CDR2 YYREEE (reference sequence). The CDR3 is 13 amino acids. CDR3 amino acids: CASSLGREKPQHF. The CDR3 DNA sequence: TGTGCCAGCAGCTTAGGACGGGAAAAGCCCCAGCATTTT.

The V gene is TRBV11-3, the J gene TRBJ2-1, with 8 positions matching TRBD2. V shed 0 bases and J 7 bases; nucleotides not matched to a gene: 5. The CDR3 totals 15 residues. Germline CDR1 and CDR2: SGHNT and YENEEA. CDR3 nucleotides: TGTGCCAGCAGCTTAGATCGGGCTAGCGGGAATGAGCAGTTCTTC. Residues: CASSLDRASGNEQFF.

This clone showed up just a few times. The V call is TRBV6-5, the J call TRBJ2-2; D is ambiguous. The CDR3 is 14 residues long. V was cut by 7 bases and J by 3 bases, with 12 bases left in between. Per the germline V gene, CDR1 is MNHEY and CDR2 is SVGAGI. The CDR3 sequence is CASMQIQYTGELFF. CDR3 coding DNA: TGTGCCAGCATGCAAATACAGTACACCGGGGAGCTGTTTTTT.

On this clone itself: The junction differs from germline at one of its ends, possibly a read error. The gene calls are TRBV7-7 and TRBJ2-1; weak D call: TRBD1 (6 bases). The CDR3 extends over 13 amino acids. Germline values: CDR1 SSHAT, CDR2 FNYEAQ (reference sequence). The CDR3 here is CASSSRGESPRVF. In nucleotides, the CDR3 is TGTGCTAGCAGCTCCAGGGGCGAGAGCCCTAGGGTCTTC.

This clone has only a few counts. The chain has TRBV6-5 and TRBJ2-1, with TRBD1 matching 8 bases. The CDR3 is 16 amino acids. Germline CDR1 reads MNHEY; CDR2 reads SVGAGI. After removal of 2 bases from V and 5 bases from J, the junction contained 8 bases not matched to a gene. The CDR3 loop is CASSYGAVTGDNEQFF. CDR3 nucleotides: TGTGCCAGCAGTTACGGGGCCGTGACAGGGGACAATGAGCAGTTCTTC.

The chain couples TRBV7-9 to TRBJ2-5; TRBD2 is a possible D gene (6 bases). The CDR3 has 15 amino acids. CDR1 is SEHNR, CDR2 FQNEAQ, per germline (reference sequence). V was pared by 5 bases and J by 0 bases, with 13 bases between. For the CDR3, the DNA is TGTGCCAGCAGCCCCTGGGCGGGAAACCAAGAGACCCAGTACTTC. Encoded protein: CASSPWAGNQETQYF.

The chain recombines TRBV18 with TRBJ2-5; D unresolved. The V gene's germline CDR1 is KGHSH and CDR2 LQKENI. CDR3 length: 12 residues. The ends were cut back, 3 bases at V and 0 bases at J, with 2 bases in the middle. The CDR3 bases are TGTGCCAGCTCACCCGACCAAGAGACCCAGTACTTC. It is translated as CASSPDQETQYF.

This chain uses TRBV30 with TRBJ2-1, with D perhaps matching TRBD2 (6 bases). The CDR3 has 14 amino acids. Trimming pared 3 bases from V and 3 bases from J, leaving 12 bases between. Looked up from germline, CDR1 is GTSNPN and CDR2 is SVGIG (reference sequence). CDR3 sequence: CAWSLGGLYNEQFF. The CDR3 DNA follows: TGTGCCTGGAGCCTCGGGGGTCTCTACAATGAGCAGTTCTTC.

This chain connects TRBV28 to TRBJ2-3; 9 nucleotides align to TRBD2. The CDR3 spans 16 residues. Trimming removed 5 bases from V and 4 bases from J; junction bases left unmatched: 10. Germline V gene data show CDR1 as MDHEN and CDR2 as SYDVKM. The CDR3 sequence: CASSRHLAGVADTQYF. Here the CDR3 DNA reads TGTGCCAGCAGTCGTCACTTAGCGGGAGTGGCAGATACGCAGTATTTT.